What follows are 21 T cell receptor beta chains derived from one specimen sequenced in a study of molecular identifiers for immune sequencing clone quantification. TCRdb redid the calling of the PCR reads with MiXCR, one entry per CDR3 protein. The sample carries about 640,000 distinct CDR3 sequences, just under 20% recorded once. Sequences were obtained from naive CD8+ T cells from blood, with Jurkat cell RNA spiked in. Indicated subset: FACS-sorted CD8+CD4-CCR7+CD45RA+ naive T cells. The receptors come from a human donor in good health. Some libraries in this study had Jurkat cell RNA spiked in.

Regarding this clonotype: A far larger clone differs by one base, so this is likely a read error. The V and J genes are TRBV7-9 and TRBJ1-1; tentative D call: TRBD1 (6 bases). In germline, CDR1 is SEHNR, CDR2 FQNEAQ (reference sequence). This CDR3 has 14 residues. CDR3 sequence: CASSLGAGNTETFF. The CDR3 DNA reads as TGTGCCAGCAGCTTGGGGGCGGGTAACACTGAAACTTTCTTT. Looking up the rest from reference TRBV7-9 and TRBJ1-1 gives the full variable domain: DTGVSQNPRHKITKRGQNVTFRCDPISEHNRLYWYRQTLGQGPEFLTYFQNEAQLEKSRLLSDRFSAERPKGSFSTLEIQRTEQGDSAMYLCASSLGAGNTETFFGQGTRLTVV.

There are many counts of this clonotype. V usage is TRBV11-3 and J usage is TRBJ2-3; perhaps TRBD1 as D (7 bases). Germline CDR1 and CDR2: SGHNT and YENEEA. This CDR3 contains 15 residues. Trimming shortened V by 0 bases and J by 3 bases, and 10 bases separated the two germline ends. In DNA form, the CDR3 reads TGTGCCAGCAGCTTAGAACAGGGGAGGACAGATACGCAGTATTTT. This translates into CASSLEQGRTDTQYF.

This clonotype was counted a few times. Given a much more abundant clone one base away, this may be a read error. Since the CDR3 does not end with the conserved phenylalanine or tryptophan, this likely comes from a read error. This sequence joins TRBV7-2 and TRBJ2-3, with TRBD2 matching 10 bases. Germline V gene sequence: CDR1 SGHTA, CDR2 FQGNSA. The CDR3 spans 18 residues. Trimming at V came to 3 bases and at J to 2 bases, leaving 11 bases not matched to a gene. The CDR3 loop reads CASSLGQAGGGVTDTQYY. In DNA form, the CDR3 reads TGTGCCAGCAGCTTGGGACAAGCGGGAGGGGGTGTCACAGATACGCAGTATTAT.

The table lists this clonotype with many counts. This chain links TRBV6-5 with TRBJ1-1; 12 positions agree with TRBD1. V lost 4 bases, J lost 4 bases, and 1 base stayed unmatched. This CDR3 comprises 14 residues. Per germline, CDR1 MNHEY and CDR2 SVGAGI. Here the CDR3 reads CASSWGQGATEAFF. The CDR3 DNA sequence: TGTGCCAGCAGTTGGGGACAGGGGGCCACTGAAGCTTTCTTT.

This clonotype was detected only a few times. This chain connects TRBV3-1 to TRBJ2-5; a weak D match, TRBD2 (5 bases). V lost 1 base and J 5 bases, leaving 23 bases between the germline ends. CDR3 size: 18 residues. Germline V gene sequence: CDR1 LGHDT, CDR2 YNNKEL (reference sequence). The CDR3 sequence is CASSQVRGEAVVSETQYF. CDR3 DNA: TGTGCCAGCAGCCAAGTCCGCGGTGAAGCGGTAGTTTCGGAGACCCAGTACTTC.

This clonotype showed up many times. V and J are TRBV5-1 and TRBJ1-6, with 9 nucleotides matching TRBD1. The CDR3 covers 16 residues. V gave up 4 bases and J gave up 8 bases; unmatched junction bases: 10. Germline CDR1 SGHRS, CDR2 YFSETQ. CDR3 sequence: CASSPYLQGADSPLHF. CDR3 DNA: TGCGCCAGCAGCCCGTATTTACAGGGGGCCGATTCACCCCTCCACTTT.

Many counts were recorded for this clonotype. The genes are TRBV20-1 and TRBJ2-7; 11 nucleotides match TRBD2. The CDR3 totals 13 residues. CDR1 is DFQATT, CDR2 SNEGSKA, per germline (reference sequence). V was clipped by 6 bases and J by 5 bases; unmatched bases: 6. The CDR3 DNA sequence: TGCAGTGCCAAACTAGCGGGGGTCGACGAGCAGTACTTC. Its translation is CSAKLAGVDEQYF.

To note about this clonotype: A much bigger clone sits one base away, suggesting this may be a read error. This chain uses TRBV19 with TRBJ2-7; tentatively, D is TRBD1 (6 bases). The germline V gene has CDR1 LNHDA and CDR2 SQIVND (reference sequence). The CDR3 length is 15 residues. The CDR3 sequence is CASSPTQGPSYVQYF. The CDR3 DNA is TGTGCCAGTAGTCCCACCCAGGGGCCTTCCTACGTGCAGTACTTC. Supplemented by reference TRBV19 and TRBJ2-7, the full variable domain reads DGGITQSPKYLFRKEGQNVTLSCEQNLNHDAMYWYRQDPGQGLRLIYYSQIVNDFQKGDIAEGYSVSREKKESFPLTVTSAQKNPTAFYLCASSPTQGPSYVQYFGPGTRLTVT.

For this clonotype: Since a much larger clone is just one base distant, this may be a read error. Given the absence of the conserved phenylalanine or tryptophan at the CDR3 end, a read error is likely. The chain uses TRBV28 and TRBJ2-7, with D possibly being TRBD1 or TRBD2 (5 bases each). V gave up 4 bases and J gave up 2 bases, with 18 bases separating them. Germline V CDR1 and CDR2: MDHEN, SYDVKM. This CDR3 is built from 16 residues. The CDR3 nucleotides are TGTGCCAGCAGTTCCCGGGGCCCTGACCGCCCCTACGAGCAGTACTCC. This gives the protein CASSSRGPDRPYEQYS.

Comment on this clonotype: A read error may explain this, as a much larger clone is one base away. V is TRBV12-3 or TRBV12-4 and J is TRBJ1-4; D is perhaps TRBD1 (5 bases). Trimming pared 6 bases from V and 3 bases from J, leaving 11 bases between. The CDR3 has 14 residues. The CDR3 spells CASRRRGSNEKLFF. Written as DNA, the CDR3 is TGTGCCAGCAGGCGAAGGGGTTCTAATGAAAAACTGTTTTTT.

In this sample, this clonotype turned up many times. The V gene is TRBV7-9, the J gene TRBJ2-2; 8 positions match TRBD1. The CDR3 is 16 amino acids. Germline CDR1 is SEHNR and CDR2 is FQNEAQ (reference sequence). V trimming: 3 bases; J trimming: 0 bases; junction bases outside the gene matches: 3. CDR3 in DNA: TGTGCCAGCAGCTTTTCGGACAGGGCGAACACCGGGGAGCTGTTTTTT. This gives the protein CASSFSDRANTGELFF.

The V gene is TRBV13, the J gene TRBJ2-5; TRBD1 aligns across 7 bases. The germline CDR1 and CDR2 sequences are PRHDT and FYEKMQ (reference sequence). The CDR3 is 13 amino acids. V dropped 5 bases and J dropped 6; count of bases not matched to a gene: 6. Written as DNA, the CDR3 is TGTGCCAGCAGCATGGGACAGTGGAAGACCCAGTACTTC. Translated, it gives CASSMGQWKTQYF.

To note about this clonotype: Just one base apart from a much larger clone, this may be a read error. The chain couples TRBV4-1 to TRBJ2-1; 7 bases are shared with TRBD2. Germline CDR1 and CDR2: MGHRA and YSYEKL. CDR3 size: 12 residues. The CDR3 loop reads CVSSQAGQEQFF. In DNA, the CDR3 is TGCGTCAGCAGCCAAGCGGGGCAGGAGCAGTTCTTC.

This clonotype was counted ten times or more. The genes are TRBV7-9 and TRBJ2-2; D gene uncertain. The germline V gene has CDR1 SEHNR and CDR2 FQNEAQ (reference sequence). Trimming left V 1 base short and J 3 bases short, with 15 bases between. The CDR3 is 17 amino acids. CDR3 DNA: TGTGCCAGCAGCTTAGGTCTAGACCGAAGCTACACCGGGGAGCTGTTTTTT. It encodes CASSLGLDRSYTGELFF.

In its sample, this clonotype was seen many times. The chain uses TRBV12-3 or TRBV12-4 and TRBJ2-5; the match to TRBD1 covers 10 bases. With V trimmed by 4 bases and J by 5 bases, 4 bases remained unmatched. The CDR3 contains 14 residues. CDR3 region: CASSSGTGDETQYF. The DNA for the CDR3 is TGTGCCAGCAGTTCCGGGACAGGGGATGAGACCCAGTACTTC.

In its sample, this clonotype was seen many times. The chain couples TRBV14 to TRBJ2-7; TRBD1 matches 7 bases. CDR1 SGHDN and CDR2 FVKESK come from the germline V gene. CDR3 length: 12 residues. V gave up 3 bases and J gave up 6 bases; unmatched junction bases: 2. CDR3 sequence: CASSQGQFEQYF. As DNA, the CDR3 is TGTGCCAGCAGCCAGGGACAGTTCGAGCAGTACTTC.

This clonotype was observed many times. J is TRBJ2-3 and V is TRBV29-1; D ambiguous. From germline, CDR1 is SQVTM and CDR2 ANQGSEA. The ends were cut back, 3 bases at V and 2 bases at J, with 6 bases in the middle. CDR3 length: 12 residues. This CDR3 is CSVEVPTDTQYF. CDR3 in DNA: TGCAGCGTTGAGGTACCCACAGATACGCAGTATTTT.

This clonotype has just a few counts. A read error may be the cause here, since a much bigger clone is one base away. This chain joins TRBV27 and TRBJ1-4; no clear D. CDR3 length equals 13 residues. V lost 6 bases, J lost 4 bases, and 9 bases lay in between. Germline V gene lookup returns CDR1 MNHEY and CDR2 SMNVEV (reference sequence). CDR3 residues: CASRRRLNEKLFF. The CDR3 nucleotides read TGTGCCAGCAGGAGAAGACTTAATGAAAAACTGTTTTTT.

About this clonotype itself: A read error may be the cause here, since a much bigger clone is one base away. The chain employs TRBV11-2 and TRBJ1-1, with 8 nucleotides matching TRBD1. This CDR3 is 15 amino acids long. CDR1 is SGHAT and CDR2 is FQNNGV in the germline V gene. CDR3 protein: CASSSSGQGWTEALF. CDR3 coding DNA: TGTGCCAGCAGCTCATCCGGACAGGGCTGGACTGAAGCTCTCTTT. The complete variable domain, with remaining parts taken from reference TRBV11-2 and TRBJ1-1, reads EAGVAQSPRYKIIEKRQSVAFWCNPISGHATLYWYQQILGQGPKLLIQFQNNGVVDDSQLPKDRFSAERLKGVDSTLKIQPAKLEDSAVYLCASSSSGQGWTEALFGQGTRLTVV.

This clonotype was counted between two and nine times. This chain uses TRBV15 with TRBJ2-1; 7 nucleotides align to TRBD1. The CDR3 contains 16 residues. J was trimmed by 3 bases and V by 3 bases; bases with no gene match: 8. Germline CDR1 is LNHNV and CDR2 is YYDKDF (reference sequence). The CDR3 coding sequence is TGTGCCACCAGCAGCGGGGACAGCCAGATCTACAATGAGCAGTTCTTC. Residues: CATSSGDSQIYNEQFF.

In its sample, this clonotype was seen a few times. The J gene is TRBJ2-1, the V gene TRBV11-2; TRBD1 aligns across 8 bases. The ends lost 7 bases at V and 6 bases at J; junction bases unmatched: 17. Per germline, CDR1 SGHAT and CDR2 FQNNGV. The CDR3 covers 17 residues. This chain's CDR3 is CASTSDRGQAARNEQFF. CDR3 in DNA: TGTGCCAGCACCTCCGACAGGGGCCAAGCGGCTCGCAATGAGCAGTTCTTC. Filled out from reference TRBV11-2 and TRBJ2-1, the complete variable domain reads EAGVAQSPRYKIIEKRQSVAFWCNPISGHATLYWYQQILGQGPKLLIQFQNNGVVDDSQLPKDRFSAERLKGVDSTLKIQPAKLEDSAVYLCASTSDRGQAARNEQFFGPGTRLTVL.